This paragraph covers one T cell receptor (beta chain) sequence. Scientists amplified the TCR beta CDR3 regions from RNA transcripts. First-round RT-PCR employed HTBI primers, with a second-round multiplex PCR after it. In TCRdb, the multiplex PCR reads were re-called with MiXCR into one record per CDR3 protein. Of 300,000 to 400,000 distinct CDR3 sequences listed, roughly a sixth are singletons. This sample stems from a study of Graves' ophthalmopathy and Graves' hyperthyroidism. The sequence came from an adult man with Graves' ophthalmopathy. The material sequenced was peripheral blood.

CDR3: CASRRIEHSRETQYF. In nucleotides, the CDR3 is TGTGCCAGCAGACGGATAGAGCATAGCAGGGAGACCCAGTACTTC. The gene calls are TRBV27 and TRBJ2-5; unclear D gene. Germline lookup yields CDR1 MNHEY and CDR2 SMNVEV (reference sequence). V lost 6 bases, J lost 5 bases, and 19 bases lay in between. This CDR3 comprises 15 residues.